This T cell receptor beta chain derives from a study of blood T cells in healthy people across ages. In this sample, this clonotype turned up a few times. What it binds is not known. Whole-study findings and limits: Long-lived donors carried more naive CD4+ cells and greater diversity than aged donors. PBMCs left unsorted prevented a conclusive naive versus antigen-experienced comparison.

CDR3 size: 17 residues. Germline loops: CDR1 SGHRS, CDR2 YFSETQ. V gave up 0 bases and J gave up 1 base; unmatched junction bases: 5. Primers used in a second PCR of about 6 to 12 cycles were a sample-barcoded 5' primer and a J-beta primer mix. MiXCR, applied by TCRdb to the 5' RACE reads, yields one record per CDR3 protein. In the table there are hundreds of thousands of distinct CDR3 sequences, more than 20% of which are singletons. These sequences were also reported in another study, on T cells of mothers and their children.

The rearrangement links TRBV5-1 to TRBJ2-2, with 8 bases matching TRBD2. Sequences were obtained from blood. The sequence derives from a boy younger than 18 in good health. The CDR3 reads CASSLASGGRNTGELFF. CDR3 sequence (DNA): TGCGCCAGCAGCTTGGCCTCGGGAGGGCGGAACACCGGGGAGCTGTTTTTT.